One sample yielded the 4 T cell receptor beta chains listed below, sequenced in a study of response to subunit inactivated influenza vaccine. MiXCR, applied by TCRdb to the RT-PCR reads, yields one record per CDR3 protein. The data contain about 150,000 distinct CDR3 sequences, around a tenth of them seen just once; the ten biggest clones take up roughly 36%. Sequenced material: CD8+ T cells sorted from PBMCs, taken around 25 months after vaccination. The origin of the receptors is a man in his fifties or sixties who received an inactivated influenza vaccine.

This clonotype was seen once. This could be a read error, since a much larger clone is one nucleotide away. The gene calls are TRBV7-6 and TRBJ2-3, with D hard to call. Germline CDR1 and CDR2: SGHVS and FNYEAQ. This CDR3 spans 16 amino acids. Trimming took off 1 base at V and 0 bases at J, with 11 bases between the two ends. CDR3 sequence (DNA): TGTGCCAGCAGCTTAGGTCTGGCCTCTAGCACAGATACGCAGTATTTT. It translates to CASSLGLASSTDTQYF.

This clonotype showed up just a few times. In DNA, the CDR3 is TGTGCCAGCAGCCAATCCTCCCGGCAAGTCTACACCTTC. Amino acid sequence: CASSQSSRQVYTF. The chain carries TRBV16 and TRBJ1-2; unclear D gene. V was pared by 0 bases and J by 10 bases, with 12 bases between. Germline assignment: CDR1 KGHSY and CDR2 FQNENV. The CDR3 runs 13 residues.

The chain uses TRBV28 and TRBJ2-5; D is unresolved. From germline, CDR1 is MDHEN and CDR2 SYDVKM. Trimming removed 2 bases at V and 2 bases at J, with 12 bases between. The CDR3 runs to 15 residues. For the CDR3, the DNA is TGTGCCAGCAGTTTAACTTCTTTGAGGCAAGAGACCCAGTACTTC. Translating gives CASSLTSLRQETQYF.

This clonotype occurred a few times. As DNA, the CDR3 is TGTGCCAGCAGTCAGGGGGCCCCTGAAGCTTTCTTT. Translation gives CASSQGAPEAFF. The V and J genes are TRBV6-6 and TRBJ1-1; 8 nucleotides align to TRBD1. The V segment lost 5 bases and the J segment 6 bases; nucleotides outside the gene matches: 2. The CDR3 consists of 12 residues. CDR1 MNHNY and CDR2 SVGAGI come from the germline V gene (reference sequence).